This T cell receptor (beta chain) derives from a study of cytomegalovirus exposure and HLA in healthy donors. Study conclusions and caveats: Specificity of a few CMV-associated chains for CMV antigens was verified in vitro. The tendency of first-cohort TCR clusters to co-occur in the roughly 110 validation repertoires was identified by a subsequent analysis. Reports showed the classifier diagnosing cytomegalovirus status with high specificity and sensitivity.

The V gene end was trimmed by 5 bases and the J gene end by 6 bases; junction bases not matched to a gene: 9. Germline CDR1 and CDR2: PRHDT and FYEKMQ (reference sequence). The CDR3 covers 16 residues. The data were produced by immunoSEQ multiplex PCR, yet TCRdb's version contains in-frame clones alone and is incomplete. The sample includes 150,000 to 200,000 clones, 75% to 95% of them seen just once. Remarks on this clone: Antigen specificity is unknown.

The receptor was derived from a woman under 30 in good health and CMV-seropositive. V is TRBV13 and J is TRBJ2-2; 10 bases are shared with TRBD1. Sequencing input: PBMCs. CDR3 region: CASSAEDRGSAGELFF. The CDR3 DNA reads TGTGCCAGCAGCGCCGAGGACAGGGGGTCAGCCGGGGAGCTGTTTTTT.